This T cell receptor (beta chain) derives from a study of blood T cell repertoires in COVID-19. Study background: Samples representing acute and convalescent COVID-19 were sourced from the United States, Italy and Spain. T cells, B-cell-depleted T cells, or PBMCs supplied cDNA or gDNA.

This clone was seen just once. As originally analysed: Estimated nucleated cell counts came from reference gene primer amplification. Sequencing was performed with immunoSEQ multiplex PCR; in TCRdb, only in-frame clones are kept and a portion is missing. That table furnishes V, J and clone size, whereas the DNA furnished D and trimming. The repertoire consists of about 44,000 clones, with roughly 70% occurring once and the leading ten covering roughly 61%. Losses at the gene ends were 2 bases for V and 8 bases for J; bases not matched to a gene: 10. Germline CDR1 is MGHRA and CDR2 is YSYEKL. The CDR3 totals 16 residues.

This receptor was taken from an elderly man with acute or convalescent COVID-19. This sequence joins TRBV4-1 and TRBJ2-1; 9 nucleotides align to TRBD2. Sequencing used peripheral blood. This CDR3 is CASSQTLAGIFYEQFF. The CDR3 bases are TGCGCCAGCAGCCAAACTCTAGCGGGGATTTTCTATGAGCAGTTCTTC.